This T cell receptor (beta chain) was identified in a study of CD8 T cells in Susac syndrome (dated by TCRdb to the late 2010s). Study-level background: Repertoire sequencing was used to test whether CD8+ T cell activation and differentiation in Susac syndrome was antigen driven. What the study reported, not specific to this receptor: The study acknowledged that relatively few individuals were included in the TCR sequencing and HLA analysis.

RNA was extracted using the RNeasy kit, and roughly 0.5 to 1 microgram was reverse transcribed with random hexamers. TCR beta CDR3 regions were amplified with the immunoSEQ multiplex PCR assay covering 54 Vbeta and 13 Jbeta segments. PCR amplification bias was corrected by using a synthetic template baseline for primer optimization and computational correction. The source study handled its data this way. Reads were annotated to V, D and J genes per IMGT and analyzed with immunoSEQ Analyzer, keeping only productive sequences. Clonality was computed as one minus Shannon entropy normalized by log2 of the number of productive unique sequences. Public and private clones were assessed among the 100 most prevalent clones of each patient and control. Clones were defined as Susac-specific when absent from the healthy and MS cohorts, from roughly 1,100 published viral clones and from other ImmuneACCESS disease sequences. TCRdb reprocessing: public reads trimmed at Q25 with fastp, clones called with MiXCR, in-frame beta chains kept. Here each entry gathers all rows of one CDR3 protein and keeps the most common genes and DNA. TCRdb's processing, not the authors', yielded these V and J calls. The sample table shows 150,000 to 200,000 distinct CDR3 sequences, and approximately 94% are seen once. About 0.095% of the sample comes from the top ten.

Remarks on this clonotype: The antigen this receptor binds is unknown. No qualities accompany the bases; no much larger clone lies one base away.

Peripheral blood CD8+ and CD4+ T cells from healthy donors, Susac syndrome patients and multiple sclerosis patients were profiled by high-throughput TCR beta sequencing. The multiple sclerosis controls were treatment-naive patients who had stable or active relapsing-remitting disease and met the revised McDonald criteria. Bulk CD8+ and CD4+ T cells were purified magnetically by negative isolation, whereas CD8+ TEMRA cells were enriched by FACS. Blood was collected in EDTA tubes and processed within 24 hours, with PBMCs isolated through density gradient centrifugation. PBMCs intended for TCR sequencing were frozen in liquid nitrogen and were later thawed in a 37 degrees C water bath. Purity of sorted or isolated CD4+, CD8+ and CD8+ TEMRA cells was at least 90%. The cysteine opens and the phenylalanine closes a CDR3 of 12 amino acids. Only the CDR3 region is kept as DNA, spanning 36 bases read in frame from base 1. The germline V gene encodes CDR1 MNHEY and CDR2 SVGAGI. A distance of 13 bases separates the germline ends of V and J, which lose 6 bases and 8 bases respectively.

This receptor chain uses TRBV6-5 and TRBJ1-2; TRBD1 could be the D gene, as 6 bases match. The sequence came from a human donor with multiple sclerosis. The sequenced sample was CD4+ T cells from PBMCs. Here is the DNA: TGTGCCAGCAGGGACAGCTCGGGCGGCTACACCTTC. Protein translation: CASRDSSGGYTF.